These T cell receptor beta chains were read from a single sample in a study of OX40 agonist ivuxolimab in advanced cancers. Assay used: immunoSEQ multiplex PCR; TCRdb lists only in-frame clones, some missing. The top ten hold 0.9% to 1.4% of the sample, which has approximately 69,000 clones, around 84% seen once. This specimen was CD4+ or CD8+ T cells sorted from blood, taken in a trial of the OX40 agonist ivuxolimab. Receptors originate from an adult with an advanced solid tumor such as melanoma, head and neck, liver or kidney cancer. The CDR3 runs from the conserved cysteine through the conserved F or W. D genes are given only for firm matches. Rows may omit the clone size; those that give it use once, few, many or a size class.

d_gene: TRBD2
j_gene: TRBJ2-1
v_gene: TRBV14
abundance: NA
CDR3aa: CASSPSVAGGHKFF
CDR3nt: TGTGCCAGCAGCCCCTCGGTAGCGGGGGGGCACAAGTTCTTC

d_gene: TRBD2
j_gene: TRBJ2-3
v_gene: TRBV9
abundance: few
CDR3aa: CASSVVGGGALDTQYF
CDR3nt: TGTGCCAGCAGCGTAGTGGGCGGGGGGGCTTTAGATACGCAGTATTTT

d_gene: NA
j_gene: TRBJ2-1
v_gene: TRBV18
abundance: NA
CDR3aa: CASSHPGTYNEQFF
CDR3nt: TGTGCCAGCTCCCACCCCGGGACCTACAATGAGCAGTTCTTC

d_gene: TRBD1
j_gene: TRBJ1-2
v_gene: TRBV7-8
abundance: NA
CDR3aa: CASSSTGQVYGYTF
CDR3nt: TGTGCCAGCAGCTCAACGGGACAGGTCTATGGCTACACCTTC

d_gene: NA
j_gene: TRBJ2-3
v_gene: TRBV18
abundance: NA
CDR3aa: CASSPSQGHEIRSDTQYF
CDR3nt: TGTGCCAGCTCACCATCGCAGGGGCACGAGATAAGGTCAGATACGCAGTATTTT

d_gene: NA
j_gene: TRBJ2-7
v_gene: TRBV20-1
abundance: NA
CDR3aa: CSARGPNEQYF
CDR3nt: TGCAGTGCTAGAGGGCCGAACGAGCAGTACTTC

d_gene: NA
j_gene: TRBJ1-4
v_gene: TRBV7-2
abundance: NA
CDR3aa: CASSLDGSNEKLFF
CDR3nt: TGTGCCAGCAGCTTAGATGGCAGTAATGAAAAACTGTTTTTT

d_gene: NA
j_gene: TRBJ2-1
v_gene: TRBV20-1
abundance: once
CDR3aa: CSALGFNEQFF
CDR3nt: TGCAGTGCTTTGGGGTTCAATGAGCAGTTCTTC

d_gene: NA
j_gene: TRBJ2-3
v_gene: TRBV7-2
abundance: NA
CDR3aa: CASSSGVLTDTQYF
CDR3nt: TGTGCCAGCAGCTCCGGGGTCCTCACAGATACGCAGTATTTT

d_gene: NA
j_gene: TRBJ1-2
v_gene: TRBV6-5
abundance: NA
CDR3aa: CASSETVAWYGYTF
CDR3nt: TGTGCCAGCAGTGAAACGGTAGCATGGTATGGCTACACCTTC

d_gene: NA
j_gene: TRBJ1-2
v_gene: TRBV7-2
abundance: NA
CDR3aa: CASSLYDLYGYTF
CDR3nt: TGTGCCAGCAGCTTATATGACCTCTATGGCTACACCTTC

d_gene: TRBD1
j_gene: TRBJ1-5
v_gene: TRBV7-9
abundance: NA
CDR3aa: CASSPGTGGQPQHF
CDR3nt: TGTGCCAGCAGCCCTGGGACAGGGGGGCAGCCCCAGCATTTT

d_gene: TRBD1
j_gene: TRBJ2-7
v_gene: TRBV6-5
abundance: NA
CDR3aa: CASSYAITGGHYEQYF
CDR3nt: TGTGCCAGCAGTTACGCGATTACAGGGGGACACTACGAGCAGTACTTC

d_gene: NA
j_gene: TRBJ2-2
v_gene: TRBV5-1
abundance: NA
CDR3aa: CASSFGHRELFF
CDR3nt: TGCGCCAGCAGCTTTGGCCACCGGGAGCTGTTTTTT

d_gene: TRBD1
j_gene: TRBJ1-1
v_gene: TRBV27
abundance: NA
CDR3aa: CASNDRGRAFF
CDR3nt: TGTGCCAGCAACGACAGGGGGCGAGCTTTCTTT

d_gene: NA
j_gene: TRBJ1-3
v_gene: TRBV7-9
abundance: NA
CDR3aa: CASSVEGAGNTIYF
CDR3nt: TGTGCCAGCAGCGTCGAGGGGGCTGGAAACACCATATATTTT

d_gene: NA
j_gene: TRBJ1-2
v_gene: TRBV5-1
abundance: NA
CDR3aa: CASSLALSNYGYTF
CDR3nt: TGCGCCAGCAGCTTGGCCCTTTCTAACTATGGCTACACCTTC

d_gene: TRBD2
j_gene: TRBJ2-1
v_gene: TRBV7-9
abundance: NA
CDR3aa: CASSLSLRGVYNEQFF
CDR3nt: TGTGCCAGCAGCTTATCACTACGGGGGGTCTACAATGAGCAGTTCTTC

d_gene: TRBD2
j_gene: TRBJ2-5
v_gene: TRBV2
abundance: NA
CDR3aa: CASSEGGLAGQLGETQYF
CDR3nt: TGTGCCAGCAGTGAAGGGGGACTAGCGGGGCAGCTAGGGGAGACCCAGTACTTC

d_gene: NA
j_gene: TRBJ1-2
v_gene: TRBV7-9
abundance: NA
CDR3aa: CASSPGHGASTYGYTF
CDR3nt: TGTGCCAGCAGCCCGGGACACGGCGCTTCTACCTATGGCTACACCTTC

d_gene: NA
j_gene: TRBJ1-1
v_gene: TRBV7-9
abundance: NA
CDR3aa: CASSLQGSTEAFF
CDR3nt: TGTGCCAGCAGCTTACAGGGGTCCACTGAAGCTTTCTTT

d_gene: NA
j_gene: TRBJ2-6
v_gene: TRBV4-3
abundance: NA
CDR3aa: CASSQPGSGANVLTF
CDR3nt: TGCGCCAGCAGCCAACCCGGGTCTGGGGCCAACGTCCTGACTTTC

d_gene: NA
j_gene: TRBJ2-2
v_gene: TRBV2
abundance: NA
CDR3aa: CASSDDSGELFF
CDR3nt: TGTGCCAGCAGTGACGATTCCGGGGAGCTGTTTTTT

d_gene: NA
j_gene: TRBJ1-5
v_gene: TRBV2
abundance: NA
CDR3aa: CASKLMGINQPQHF
CDR3nt: TGTGCCAGCAAATTGATGGGGATTAATCAGCCCCAGCATTTT

d_gene: NA
j_gene: TRBJ1-1
v_gene: TRBV4-3
abundance: once
CDR3aa: CASSQDLGRGQLGMNTEAFF
CDR3nt: TGCGCCAGCAGCCAAGATTTAGGCCGGGGGCAGCTGGGGATGAACACTGAAGCTTTCTTT

d_gene: TRBD1
j_gene: TRBJ1-6
v_gene: TRBV9
abundance: few
CDR3aa: CASSRTGTGGSYNSPLHF
CDR3nt: TGTGCCAGCAGTCGTACCGGGACAGGGGGCTCCTATAATTCACCCCTCCACTTT

d_gene: NA
j_gene: TRBJ2-3
v_gene: TRBV11-2
abundance: NA
CDR3aa: CASSLGLYDTDTQYF
CDR3nt: TGTGCCAGCAGCTTAGGACTTTACGACACAGATACGCAGTATTTT

d_gene: NA
j_gene: TRBJ1-2
v_gene: TRBV2
abundance: NA
CDR3aa: CASSARGSYYGYTF
CDR3nt: TGTGCCAGCAGTGCGAGGGGCAGCTACTATGGCTACACCTTC

d_gene: TRBD1
j_gene: TRBJ1-1
v_gene: TRBV6-4
abundance: NA
CDR3aa: CASRRTGNTEAFF
CDR3nt: TGTGCCAGCAGAAGGACAGGGAACACTGAAGCTTTCTTT

d_gene: NA
j_gene: TRBJ2-5
v_gene: TRBV7-3
abundance: NA
CDR3aa: CASSRKGGETQYF
CDR3nt: TGTGCCAGCAGCCGAAAAGGGGGAGAGACCCAGTACTTC

d_gene: NA
j_gene: TRBJ1-4
v_gene: TRBV4-3
abundance: NA
CDR3aa: CASSLGQINEKLFF
CDR3nt: TGCGCCAGCAGCCTCGGACAGATAAATGAAAAACTGTTTTTT

d_gene: TRBD2
j_gene: TRBJ2-5
v_gene: TRBV28
abundance: NA
CDR3aa: CASSPAGAGGLGETQYF
CDR3nt: TGTGCCAGCAGCCCTGCCGGAGCGGGGGGGCTCGGAGAGACCCAGTACTTC

d_gene: TRBD1
j_gene: TRBJ2-2
v_gene: TRBV5-1
abundance: NA
CDR3aa: CASSLGGQISTGELFF
CDR3nt: TGCGCCAGCAGCTTGGGGGGACAGATCTCCACCGGGGAGCTGTTTTTT

d_gene: NA
j_gene: TRBJ2-3
v_gene: TRBV5-1
abundance: NA
CDR3aa: CASSPTAGTQGSDTQYF
CDR3nt: TGCGCCAGCAGCCCCACTGCCGGGACACAAGGGTCAGATACGCAGTATTTT

d_gene: NA
j_gene: TRBJ1-6
v_gene: TRBV28
abundance: NA
CDR3aa: CASKRGAYNSPLHF
CDR3nt: TGTGCCAGCAAGAGGGGCGCCTATAATTCACCCCTCCACTTT

d_gene: NA
j_gene: TRBJ1-2
v_gene: TRBV15
abundance: NA
CDR3aa: CATSRDRASGVYGYTF
CDR3nt: TGTGCCACCAGCAGAGATAGGGCTTCAGGGGTTTATGGCTACACCTTC

d_gene: NA
j_gene: TRBJ1-5
v_gene: TRBV2
abundance: once
CDR3aa: CASSEDPSNQPQHF
CDR3nt: TGTGCCAGCAGTGAGGACCCCAGCAATCAGCCCCAGCATTTT

d_gene: NA
j_gene: TRBJ1-1
v_gene: TRBV11-3
abundance: NA
CDR3aa: CASSTNTGEAFF
CDR3nt: TGTGCCAGCAGCACTAACACAGGGGAAGCTTTCTTT

d_gene: NA
j_gene: TRBJ2-3
v_gene: TRBV4-1
abundance: once
CDR3aa: CASSQGRVSSTDTQYF
CDR3nt: TGCGCCAGCAGCCAAGGTCGGGTGTCTAGCACAGATACGCAGTATTTT

d_gene: TRBD2
j_gene: TRBJ2-7
v_gene: TRBV7-2
abundance: once
CDR3aa: CASSLRLAGGGTGGYF
CDR3nt: TGTGCCAGCAGCTTACGACTAGCGGGGGGCGGTACGGGTGGGTACTTC